This T cell receptor beta chain was found in a study of OX40 agonist ivuxolimab in advanced cancers. Overall study: A partial response was reached by three patients: one with hepatocellular carcinoma and two with cutaneous melanoma.

Using immunoSEQ multiplex PCR, the repertoire was profiled, and TCRdb retains in-frame clones only, with some absent. The table lists about 46,000 clones, more than 75% of them singletons, with about 10% in the top ten. Details on this clone: Its antigen remains unidentified.

Study-wide results and limits: Compared with others, partial responders at 0.1-3.0 mg/kg displayed clonal expansion among the lowest.

Source: CD4+ or CD8+ T cells sorted from blood, taken in a trial of the OX40 agonist ivuxolimab. The receptor was isolated from an adult with an advanced solid tumor such as melanoma, head and neck, liver or kidney cancer.

The CDR3 sequence is CASRETAETQYF. The CDR3 DNA reads TGTGCCAGCAGGGAGACCGCAGAGACCCAGTACTTC. This chain uses TRBV25-1 with TRBJ2-5; no reliable D call. Germline V gives CDR1 MGHDK, CDR2 SYGVNS. This CDR3 contains 12 residues. Trimming left V 6 bases short and J 4 bases short, with 9 bases between. Full variable domain (rest looked up from reference TRBV25-1 and TRBJ2-5): EADIYQTPRYLVIGTGKKITLECSQTMGHDKMYWYQQDPGMELHLIHYSYGVNSTEKGDLSSESTVSRIRTEHFPLTLESARPSHTSQYLCASRETAETQYFGPGTRLLVL.